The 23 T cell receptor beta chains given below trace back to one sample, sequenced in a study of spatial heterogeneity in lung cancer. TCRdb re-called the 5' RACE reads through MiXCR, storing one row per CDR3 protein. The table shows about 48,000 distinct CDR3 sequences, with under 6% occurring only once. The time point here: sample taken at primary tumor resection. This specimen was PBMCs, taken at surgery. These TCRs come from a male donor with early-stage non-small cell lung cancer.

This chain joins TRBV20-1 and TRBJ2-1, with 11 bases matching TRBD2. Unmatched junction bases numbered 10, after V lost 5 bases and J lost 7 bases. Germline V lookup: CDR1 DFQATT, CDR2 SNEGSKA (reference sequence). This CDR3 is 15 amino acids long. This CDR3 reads CSAGGTLAGVNEQFF. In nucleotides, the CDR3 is TGCAGTGCTGGGGGGACACTAGCGGGAGTAAATGAGCAGTTCTTC.

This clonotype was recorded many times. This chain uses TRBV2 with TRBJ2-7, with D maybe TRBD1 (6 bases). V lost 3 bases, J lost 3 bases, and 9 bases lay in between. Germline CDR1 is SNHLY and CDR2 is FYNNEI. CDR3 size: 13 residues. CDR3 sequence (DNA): TGTGCCAGCAGTGATTTAGGGGGCTACGAGCAGTACTTC. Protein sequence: CASSDLGGYEQYF.

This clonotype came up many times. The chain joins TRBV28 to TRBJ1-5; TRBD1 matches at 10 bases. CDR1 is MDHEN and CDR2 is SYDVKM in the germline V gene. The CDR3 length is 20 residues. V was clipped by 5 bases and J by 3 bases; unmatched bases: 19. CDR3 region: CASSPPSTGGRTRTNQPQHF. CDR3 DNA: TGTGCCAGCAGTCCGCCTTCGACAGGGGGCAGGACTCGAACCAATCAGCCCCAGCATTTT.

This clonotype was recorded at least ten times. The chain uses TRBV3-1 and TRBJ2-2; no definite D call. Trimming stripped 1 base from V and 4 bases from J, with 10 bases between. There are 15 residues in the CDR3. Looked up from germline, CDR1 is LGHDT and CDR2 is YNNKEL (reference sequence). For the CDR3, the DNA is TGTGCCAGCAGCCAAGGTAGCACATCCACCGGGGAGCTGTTTTTT. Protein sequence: CASSQGSTSTGELFF.

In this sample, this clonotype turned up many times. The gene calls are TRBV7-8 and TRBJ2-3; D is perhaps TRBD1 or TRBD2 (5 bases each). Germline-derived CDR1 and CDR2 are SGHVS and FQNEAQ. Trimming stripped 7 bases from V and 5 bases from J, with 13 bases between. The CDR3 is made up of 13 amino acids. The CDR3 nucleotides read TGTGCCAGCACCCGGGACCCCGAAGATACGCAGTATTTT. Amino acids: CASTRDPEDTQYF.

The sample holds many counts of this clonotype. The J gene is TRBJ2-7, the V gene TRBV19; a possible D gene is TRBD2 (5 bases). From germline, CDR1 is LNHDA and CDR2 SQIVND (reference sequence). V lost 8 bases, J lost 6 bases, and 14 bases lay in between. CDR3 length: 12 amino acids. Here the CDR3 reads CASSADRGEQYF. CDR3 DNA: TGTGCCAGTTCCGCGGACCGGGGCGAGCAGTACTTC.

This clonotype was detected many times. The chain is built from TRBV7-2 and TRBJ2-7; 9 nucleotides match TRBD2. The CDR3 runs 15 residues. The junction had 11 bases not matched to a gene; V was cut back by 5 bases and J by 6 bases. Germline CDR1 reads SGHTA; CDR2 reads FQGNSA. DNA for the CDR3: TGTGCCAGCAGCCAGCTAGGAGCGGGAGGTGGCGAGCAGTACTTC. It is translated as CASSQLGAGGGEQYF.

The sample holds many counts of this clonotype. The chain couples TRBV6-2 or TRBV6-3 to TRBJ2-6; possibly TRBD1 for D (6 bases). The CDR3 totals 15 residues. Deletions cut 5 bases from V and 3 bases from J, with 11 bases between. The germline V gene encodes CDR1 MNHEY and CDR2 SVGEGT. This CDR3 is CASSPHRDGANVLTF. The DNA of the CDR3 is TGTGCCAGCAGTCCCCACAGGGATGGGGCCAACGTCCTGACTTTC.

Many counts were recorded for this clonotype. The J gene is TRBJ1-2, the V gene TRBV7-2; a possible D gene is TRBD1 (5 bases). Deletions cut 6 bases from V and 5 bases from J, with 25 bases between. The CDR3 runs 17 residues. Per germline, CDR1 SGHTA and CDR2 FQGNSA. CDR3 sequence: CASSPEVGMGLGYGYTF. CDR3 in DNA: TGTGCCAGCAGTCCAGAAGTGGGGATGGGGCTAGGGTATGGCTACACCTTC.

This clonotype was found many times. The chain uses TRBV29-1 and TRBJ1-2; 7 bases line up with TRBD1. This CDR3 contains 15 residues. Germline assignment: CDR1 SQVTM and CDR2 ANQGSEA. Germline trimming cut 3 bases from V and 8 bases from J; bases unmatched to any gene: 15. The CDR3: CSVDPLDRAHWGYTF. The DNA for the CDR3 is TGCAGCGTTGACCCTTTAGACAGGGCGCACTGGGGCTACACCTTC.

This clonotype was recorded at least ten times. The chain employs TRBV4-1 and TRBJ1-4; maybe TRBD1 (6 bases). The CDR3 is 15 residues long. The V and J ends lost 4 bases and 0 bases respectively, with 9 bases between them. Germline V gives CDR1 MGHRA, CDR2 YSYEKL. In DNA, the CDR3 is TGCGCCAGCAGCCCGGACAGAACAACTAATGAAAAACTGTTTTTT. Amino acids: CASSPDRTTNEKLFF.

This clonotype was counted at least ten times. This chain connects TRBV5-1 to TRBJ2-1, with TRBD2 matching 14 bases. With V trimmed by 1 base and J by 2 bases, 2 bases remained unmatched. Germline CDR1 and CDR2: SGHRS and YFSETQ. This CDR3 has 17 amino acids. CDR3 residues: CASSLRGLAGAYNEQFF. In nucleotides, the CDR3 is TGCGCCAGCAGCTTGCGGGGACTAGCGGGGGCCTACAATGAGCAGTTCTTC.

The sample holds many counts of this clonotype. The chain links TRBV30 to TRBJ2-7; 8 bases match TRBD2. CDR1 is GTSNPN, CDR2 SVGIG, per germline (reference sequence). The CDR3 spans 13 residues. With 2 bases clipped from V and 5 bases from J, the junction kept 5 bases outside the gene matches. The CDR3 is CAWSTSGSNEQYF. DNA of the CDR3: TGTGCCTGGAGTACCAGCGGGAGTAACGAGCAGTACTTC.

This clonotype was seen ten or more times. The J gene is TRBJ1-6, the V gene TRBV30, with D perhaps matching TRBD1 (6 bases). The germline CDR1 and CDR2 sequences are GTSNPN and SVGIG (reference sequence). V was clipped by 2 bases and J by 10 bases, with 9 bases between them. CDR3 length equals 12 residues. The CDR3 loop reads CAWSRGDSPLHF. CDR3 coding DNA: TGTGCCTGGAGTAGGGGGGACTCACCCCTCCACTTT. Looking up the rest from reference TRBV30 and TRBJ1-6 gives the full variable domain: SQTIHQWPATLVQPVGSPLSLECTVEGTSNPNLYWYRQAAGRGLQLLFYSVGIGQISSEVPQNLSASRPQDRQFILSSKKLLLSDSGFYLCAWSRGDSPLHFGNGTRLTVT.

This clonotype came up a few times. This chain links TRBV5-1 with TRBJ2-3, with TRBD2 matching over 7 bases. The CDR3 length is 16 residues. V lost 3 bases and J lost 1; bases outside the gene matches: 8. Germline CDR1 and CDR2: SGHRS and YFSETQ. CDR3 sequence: CASSWALRGGTDTQYF. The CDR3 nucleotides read TGCGCCAGCAGCTGGGCCCTCCGGGGGGGCACAGATACGCAGTATTTT.

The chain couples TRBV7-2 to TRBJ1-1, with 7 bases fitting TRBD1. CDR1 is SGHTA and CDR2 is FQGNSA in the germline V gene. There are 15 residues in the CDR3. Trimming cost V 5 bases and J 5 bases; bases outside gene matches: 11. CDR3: CASSILTGMGTEAFF. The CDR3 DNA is TGTGCCAGCAGCATATTGACAGGGATGGGGACTGAAGCTTTCTTT.

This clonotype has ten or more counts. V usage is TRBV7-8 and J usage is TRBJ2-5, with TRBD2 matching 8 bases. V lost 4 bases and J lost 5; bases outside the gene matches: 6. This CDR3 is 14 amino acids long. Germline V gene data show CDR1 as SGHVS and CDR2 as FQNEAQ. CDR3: CASSSPGGWETQYF. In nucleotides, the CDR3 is TGTGCCAGCAGCTCTCCGGGAGGGTGGGAGACCCAGTACTTC. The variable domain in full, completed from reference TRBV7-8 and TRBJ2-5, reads GAGVSQSPRYKVAKRGQDVALRCDPISGHVSLFWYQQALGQGPEFLTYFQNEAQLDKSGLPSDRFFAERPEGSVSTLKIQRTQQEDSAVYLCASSSPGGWETQYFGPGTRLLVL.

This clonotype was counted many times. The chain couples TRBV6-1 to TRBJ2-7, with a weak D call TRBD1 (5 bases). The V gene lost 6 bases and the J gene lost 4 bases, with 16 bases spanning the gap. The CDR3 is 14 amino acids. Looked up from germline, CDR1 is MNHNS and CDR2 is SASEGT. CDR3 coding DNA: TGTGCCAGCAGGGTGGATATAGGGGTGTACGAGCAGTACTTC. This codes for CASRVDIGVYEQYF.

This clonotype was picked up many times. CDR3 in amino acids: CASTAGEQTDTQYF. CDR3 nucleotides: TGTGCCAGCACAGCGGGAGAGCAAACAGATACGCAGTATTTT. The chain is built from TRBV7-9 and TRBJ2-3, with 8 positions matching TRBD2. Germline CDR1 is SEHNR and CDR2 is FQNEAQ (reference sequence). CDR3 length equals 14 residues. J lost 3 bases, V lost 7 bases, and 6 bases had no gene match.

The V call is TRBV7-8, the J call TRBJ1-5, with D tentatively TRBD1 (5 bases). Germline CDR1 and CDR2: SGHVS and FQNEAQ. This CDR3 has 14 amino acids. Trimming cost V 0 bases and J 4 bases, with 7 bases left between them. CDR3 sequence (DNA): TGTGCCAGCAGCTTAGCGCAGGGTAATCAGCCCCAGCATTTT. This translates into CASSLAQGNQPQHF. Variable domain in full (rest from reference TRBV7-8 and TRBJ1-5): GAGVSQSPRYKVAKRGQDVALRCDPISGHVSLFWYQQALGQGPEFLTYFQNEAQLDKSGLPSDRFFAERPEGSVSTLKIQRTQQEDSAVYLCASSLAQGNQPQHFGDGTRLSIL.

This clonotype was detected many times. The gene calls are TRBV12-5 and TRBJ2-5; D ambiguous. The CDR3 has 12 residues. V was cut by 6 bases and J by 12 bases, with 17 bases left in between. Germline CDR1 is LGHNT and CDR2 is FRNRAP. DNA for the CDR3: TGTGCTAGTGGACCTGAGAGCCCCGTGAAGTACTTC. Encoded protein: CASGPESPVKYF.

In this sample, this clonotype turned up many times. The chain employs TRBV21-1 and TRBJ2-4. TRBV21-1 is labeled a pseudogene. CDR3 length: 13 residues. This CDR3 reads CASLFLAKNIQYF. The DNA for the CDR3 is TGTGCCAGCCTATTTTTAGCCAAAAACATTCAGTACTTC.

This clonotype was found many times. CDR3 protein: CASSQVFRTGAYEQYF. The DNA for the CDR3 is TGCGCCAGCAGCCAAGTTTTCCGGACAGGGGCCTACGAGCAGTACTTC. V is TRBV4-3 and J is TRBJ2-7, with 9 bases lining up with TRBD1. The CDR3 is 16 amino acids. The trim removed 1 base at V and 2 bases at J, leaving 6 bases unmatched. Per the germline V gene, CDR1 is LGHNA and CDR2 is YSLEER.